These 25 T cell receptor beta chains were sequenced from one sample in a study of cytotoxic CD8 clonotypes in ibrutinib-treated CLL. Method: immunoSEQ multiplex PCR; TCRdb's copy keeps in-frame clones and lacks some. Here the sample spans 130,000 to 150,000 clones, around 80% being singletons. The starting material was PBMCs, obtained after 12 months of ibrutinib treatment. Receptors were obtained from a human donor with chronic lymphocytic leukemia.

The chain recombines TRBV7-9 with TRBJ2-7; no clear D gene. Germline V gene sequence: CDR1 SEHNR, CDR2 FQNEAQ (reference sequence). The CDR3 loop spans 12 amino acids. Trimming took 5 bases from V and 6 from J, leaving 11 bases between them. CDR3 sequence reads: CASSQGLVEQYF. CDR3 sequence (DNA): TGTGCCAGCAGCCAAGGCCTTGTCGAGCAGTACTTC. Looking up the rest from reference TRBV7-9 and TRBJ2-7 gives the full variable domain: DTGVSQNPRHKITKRGQNVTFRCDPISEHNRLYWYRQTLGQGPEFLTYFQNEAQLEKSRLLSDRFSAERPKGSFSTLEIQRTEQGDSAMYLCASSQGLVEQYFGPGTRLTVT.

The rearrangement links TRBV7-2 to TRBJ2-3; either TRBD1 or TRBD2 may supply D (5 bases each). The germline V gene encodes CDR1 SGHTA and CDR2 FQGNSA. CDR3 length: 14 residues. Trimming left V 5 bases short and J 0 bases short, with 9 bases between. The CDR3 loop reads CASSRGASTDTQYF. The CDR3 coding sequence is TGTGCCAGCAGCCGAGGGGCTAGCACAGATACGCAGTATTTT.

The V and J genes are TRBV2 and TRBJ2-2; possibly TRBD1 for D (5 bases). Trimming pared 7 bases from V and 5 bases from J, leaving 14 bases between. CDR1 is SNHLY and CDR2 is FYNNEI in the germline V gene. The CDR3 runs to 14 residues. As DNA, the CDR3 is TGTGCCAGCAAAGTAGGGGTGATGACCGGGGAGCTGTTTTTT. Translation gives CASKVGVMTGELFF.

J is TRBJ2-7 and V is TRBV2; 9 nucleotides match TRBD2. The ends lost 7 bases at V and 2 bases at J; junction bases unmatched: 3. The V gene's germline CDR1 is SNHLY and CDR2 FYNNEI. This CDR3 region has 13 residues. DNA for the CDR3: TGTGCCAGCATAGCGGGAGTTACCTACGAGCAGTACTTC. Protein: CASIAGVTYEQYF.

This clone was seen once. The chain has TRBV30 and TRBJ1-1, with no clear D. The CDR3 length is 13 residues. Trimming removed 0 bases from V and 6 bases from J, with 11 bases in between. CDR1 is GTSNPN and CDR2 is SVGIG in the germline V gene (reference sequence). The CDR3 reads CAWSVGLGAEAFF. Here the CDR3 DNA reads TGTGCCTGGAGTGTTGGTTTAGGTGCTGAAGCTTTCTTT.

CDR3 region: CASTSPLEYGYTF. CDR3 DNA: TGTGCCAGCACCTCACCTTTGGAGTATGGCTACACCTTC. The genes are TRBV6-5 and TRBJ1-2; D unclear. The CDR3 has 13 amino acids. Per the germline V gene, CDR1 is MNHEY and CDR2 is SVGAGI. Trimming took off 7 bases at V and 5 bases at J, with 14 bases between the two ends.

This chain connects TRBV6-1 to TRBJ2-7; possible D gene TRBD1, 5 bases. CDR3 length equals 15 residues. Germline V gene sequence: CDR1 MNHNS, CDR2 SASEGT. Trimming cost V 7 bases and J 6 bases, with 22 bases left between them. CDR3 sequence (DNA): TGTGCCAGCACCAAAAGGGCAGGGTCAGTCTCCGAGCAGTACTTC. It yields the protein CASTKRAGSVSEQYF.

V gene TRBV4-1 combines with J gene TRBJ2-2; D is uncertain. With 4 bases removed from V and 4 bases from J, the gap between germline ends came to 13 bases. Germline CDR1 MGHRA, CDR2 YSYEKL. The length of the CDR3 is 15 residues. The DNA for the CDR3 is TGCGCCAGCAGCCTCGACCGGCAAGGCACCGGGGAGCTGTTTTTT. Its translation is CASSLDRQGTGELFF.

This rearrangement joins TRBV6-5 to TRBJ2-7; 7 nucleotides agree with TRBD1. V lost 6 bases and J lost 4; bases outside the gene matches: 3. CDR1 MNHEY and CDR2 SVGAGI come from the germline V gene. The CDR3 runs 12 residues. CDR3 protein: CASSPTGYEQYF. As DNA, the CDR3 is TGTGCCAGCAGCCCGACAGGGTACGAGCAGTACTTC.

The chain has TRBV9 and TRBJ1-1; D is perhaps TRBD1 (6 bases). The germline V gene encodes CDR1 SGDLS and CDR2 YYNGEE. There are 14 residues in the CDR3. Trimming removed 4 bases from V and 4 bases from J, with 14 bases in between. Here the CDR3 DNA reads TGTGCCAGCAGCTCTGCTGCAGGGGTCACTGAAGCTTTCTTT. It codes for CASSSAAGVTEAFF.

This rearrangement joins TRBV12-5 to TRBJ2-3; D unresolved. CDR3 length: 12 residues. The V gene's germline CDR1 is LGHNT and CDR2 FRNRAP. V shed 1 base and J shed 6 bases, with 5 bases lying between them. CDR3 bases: TGTGCTAGTGGTTTGGGAGTTGATACGCAGTATTTT. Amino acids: CASGLGVDTQYF.

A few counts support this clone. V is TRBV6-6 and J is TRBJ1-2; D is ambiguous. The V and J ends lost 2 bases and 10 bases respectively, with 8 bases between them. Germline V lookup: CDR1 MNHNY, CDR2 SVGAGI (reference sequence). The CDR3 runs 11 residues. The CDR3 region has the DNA TGTGCCAGCAGTTACGAGATTAACTACACCTTC. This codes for CASSYEINYTF.

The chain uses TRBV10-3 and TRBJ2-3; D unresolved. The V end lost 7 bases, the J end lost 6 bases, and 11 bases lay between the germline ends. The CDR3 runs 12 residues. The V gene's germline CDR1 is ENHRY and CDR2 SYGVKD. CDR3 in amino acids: CAIKSSGDTQYF. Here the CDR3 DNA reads TGTGCCATCAAGTCCTCCGGGGATACGCAGTATTTT.

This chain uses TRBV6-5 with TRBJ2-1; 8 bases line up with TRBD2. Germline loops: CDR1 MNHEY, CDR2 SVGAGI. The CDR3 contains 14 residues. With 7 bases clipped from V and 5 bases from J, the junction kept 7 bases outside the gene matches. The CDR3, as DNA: TGTGCCAGCAACAAACGAGCGGGAGACAATGAGCAGTTCTTC. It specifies CASNKRAGDNEQFF.

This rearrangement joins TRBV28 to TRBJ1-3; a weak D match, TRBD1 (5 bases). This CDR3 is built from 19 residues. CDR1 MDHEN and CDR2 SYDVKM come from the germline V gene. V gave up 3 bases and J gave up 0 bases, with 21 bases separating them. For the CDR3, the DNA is TGTGCCAGCAGTTTTGGTACAGGTGACCACCCAAACTCTGGAAACACCATATATTTT. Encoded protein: CASSFGTGDHPNSGNTIYF.

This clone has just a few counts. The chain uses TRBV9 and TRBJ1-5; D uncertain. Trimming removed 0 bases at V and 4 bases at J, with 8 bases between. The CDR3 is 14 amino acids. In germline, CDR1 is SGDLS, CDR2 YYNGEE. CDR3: CASSVGTVNQPQHF. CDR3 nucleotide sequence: TGTGCCAGCAGCGTAGGCACAGTAAATCAGCCCCAGCATTTT.

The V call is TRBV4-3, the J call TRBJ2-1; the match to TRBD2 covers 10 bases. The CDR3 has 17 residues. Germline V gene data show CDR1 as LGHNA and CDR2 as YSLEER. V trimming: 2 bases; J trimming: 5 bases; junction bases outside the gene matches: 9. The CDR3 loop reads CASSQNGGLAEDNEQFF. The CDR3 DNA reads TGCGCCAGCAGCCAAAACGGAGGACTAGCGGAAGACAATGAGCAGTTCTTC.

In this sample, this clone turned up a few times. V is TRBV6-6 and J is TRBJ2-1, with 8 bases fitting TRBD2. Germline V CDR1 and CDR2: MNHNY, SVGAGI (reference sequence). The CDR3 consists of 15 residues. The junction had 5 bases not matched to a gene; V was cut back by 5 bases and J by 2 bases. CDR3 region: CASSESGRAYNEQFF. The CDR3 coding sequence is TGTGCCAGCAGTGAGAGCGGGAGAGCCTACAATGAGCAGTTCTTC.

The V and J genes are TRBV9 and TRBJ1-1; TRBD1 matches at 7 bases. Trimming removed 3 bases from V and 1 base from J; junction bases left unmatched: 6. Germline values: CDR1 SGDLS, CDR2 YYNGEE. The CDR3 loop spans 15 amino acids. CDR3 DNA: TGTGCCAGCAGCGACAAGGACAGGAAGAACACTGAAGCTTTCTTT. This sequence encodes CASSDKDRKNTEAFF.

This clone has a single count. The CDR3 sequence: CASSLARWGSSGNTIYF. CDR3 DNA sequence: TGTGCCAGCAGCTTAGCGCGTTGGGGATCCTCTGGAAACACCATATATTTT. The chain has TRBV7-2 and TRBJ1-3; D unclear. This CDR3 has 17 amino acids. Per the germline V gene, CDR1 is SGHTA and CDR2 is FQGNSA. V was clipped by 0 bases and J by 0 bases, with 12 bases between them.

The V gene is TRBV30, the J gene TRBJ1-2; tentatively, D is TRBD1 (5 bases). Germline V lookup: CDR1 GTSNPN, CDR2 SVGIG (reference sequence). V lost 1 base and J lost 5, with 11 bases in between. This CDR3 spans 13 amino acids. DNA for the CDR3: TGTGCCTGGAGTGGGGGGACCATTTATGGCTACACCTTC. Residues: CAWSGGTIYGYTF.

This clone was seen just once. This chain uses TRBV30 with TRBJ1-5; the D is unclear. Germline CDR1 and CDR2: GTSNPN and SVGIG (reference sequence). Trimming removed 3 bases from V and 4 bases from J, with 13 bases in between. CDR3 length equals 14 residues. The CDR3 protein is CAWSLGSLNQPQHF. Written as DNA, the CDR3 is TGTGCCTGGAGCCTCGGGAGCCTTAATCAGCCCCAGCATTTT.

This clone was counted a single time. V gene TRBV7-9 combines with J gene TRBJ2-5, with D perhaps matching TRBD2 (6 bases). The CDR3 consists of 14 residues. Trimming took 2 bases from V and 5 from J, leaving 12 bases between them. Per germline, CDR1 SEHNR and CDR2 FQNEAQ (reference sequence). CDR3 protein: CASSLTGVVETQYF. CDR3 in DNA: TGTGCCAGCAGCTTAACGGGGGTGGTGGAGACCCAGTACTTC.

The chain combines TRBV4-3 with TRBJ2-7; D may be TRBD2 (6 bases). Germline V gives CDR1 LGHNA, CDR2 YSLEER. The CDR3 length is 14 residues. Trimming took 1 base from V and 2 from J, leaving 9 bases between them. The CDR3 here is CASSQGRGAYEQYF. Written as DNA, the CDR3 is TGCGCCAGCAGCCAAGGCCGCGGGGCCTACGAGCAGTACTTC.

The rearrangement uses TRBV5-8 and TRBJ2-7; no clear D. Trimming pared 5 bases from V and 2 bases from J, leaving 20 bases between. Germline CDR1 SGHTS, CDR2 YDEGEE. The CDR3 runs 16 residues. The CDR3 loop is CASSSAYQRTAYEQYF. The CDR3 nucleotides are TGTGCCAGCAGTTCCGCCTATCAGAGAACAGCCTACGAGCAGTACTTC.